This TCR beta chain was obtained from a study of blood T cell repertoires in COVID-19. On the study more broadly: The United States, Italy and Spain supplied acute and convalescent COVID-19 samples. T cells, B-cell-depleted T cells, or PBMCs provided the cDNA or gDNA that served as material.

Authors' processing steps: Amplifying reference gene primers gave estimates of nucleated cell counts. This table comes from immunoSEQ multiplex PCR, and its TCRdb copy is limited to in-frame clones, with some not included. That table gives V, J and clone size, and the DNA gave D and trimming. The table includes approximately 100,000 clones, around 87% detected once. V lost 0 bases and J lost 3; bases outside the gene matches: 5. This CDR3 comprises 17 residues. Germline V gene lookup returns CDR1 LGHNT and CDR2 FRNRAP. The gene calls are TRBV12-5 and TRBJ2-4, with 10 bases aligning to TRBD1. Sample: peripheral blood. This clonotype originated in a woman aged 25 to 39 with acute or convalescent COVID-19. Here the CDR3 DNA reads TGTGCTAGTGGTTTGGTATGGGACAGGGGTGTCAAAAACATTCAGTACTTC. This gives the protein CASGLVWDRGVKNIQYF.